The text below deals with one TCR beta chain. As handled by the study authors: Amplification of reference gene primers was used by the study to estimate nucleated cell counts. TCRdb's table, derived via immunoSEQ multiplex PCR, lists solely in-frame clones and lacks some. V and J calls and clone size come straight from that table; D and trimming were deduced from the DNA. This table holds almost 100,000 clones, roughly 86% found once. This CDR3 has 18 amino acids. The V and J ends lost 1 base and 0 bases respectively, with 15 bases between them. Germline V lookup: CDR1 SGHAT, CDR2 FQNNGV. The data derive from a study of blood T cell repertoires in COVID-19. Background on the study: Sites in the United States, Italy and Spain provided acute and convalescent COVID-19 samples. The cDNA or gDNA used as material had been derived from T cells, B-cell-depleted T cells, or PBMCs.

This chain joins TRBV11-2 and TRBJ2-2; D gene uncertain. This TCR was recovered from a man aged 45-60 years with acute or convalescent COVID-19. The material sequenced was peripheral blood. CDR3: CASSLGVITLANTGELFF. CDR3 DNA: TGTGCCAGCAGCTTAGGCGTCATAACTCTCGCGAACACCGGGGAGCTGTTTTTT.